The 18 T cell receptor beta chains listed next were all sequenced from one sample in a study of cytomegalovirus exposure and HLA in healthy donors. PCR employed 60 Vbeta and 13 Jbeta primers. Sequencing was performed with immunoSEQ multiplex PCR; in TCRdb, only in-frame clones are kept and a portion is missing. The sample lists around 81,000 clones, approximately 57% occurring once. Sequences were obtained from PBMCs. These receptors were collected from a man aged 25-45 years in good health and CMV-seropositive.

V is TRBV6-5 and J is TRBJ1-2; D possibly corresponds to TRBD1 (5 bases). Per germline, CDR1 MNHEY and CDR2 SVGAGI. CDR3 size: 12 residues. Deletions cut 7 bases from V and 5 bases from J, with 11 bases between. CDR3 protein: CASTQGVYGYTF. CDR3 coding DNA: TGTGCCAGCACCCAGGGCGTATATGGCTACACCTTC.

This chain joins TRBV7-2 and TRBJ2-7; the D gene is possibly TRBD1 (5 bases). CDR1 is SGHTA and CDR2 is FQGNSA in the germline V gene. The CDR3 has 15 amino acids. Trimming cost V 1 base and J 2 bases, with 12 bases left between them. The CDR3 is CASSLGPGSPYEQYF. The CDR3, as DNA: TGTGCCAGCAGCTTAGGTCCAGGGTCCCCCTACGAGCAGTACTTC.

The gene calls are TRBV14 and TRBJ1-2; D perhaps matches TRBD1 (5 bases). Germline V lookup: CDR1 SGHDN, CDR2 FVKESK. Trimming cost V 3 bases and J 3 bases, with 14 bases left between them. This CDR3 contains 15 residues. The CDR3 DNA is TGTGCCAGCAGCCAGCGAAGGGGCCACGACTATGGCTACACCTTC. Translation: CASSQRRGHDYGYTF.

V gene TRBV7-9 combines with J gene TRBJ2-5; 10 bases agree with TRBD2. With V trimmed by 0 bases and J by 5 bases, 3 bases remained unmatched. Germline loops: CDR1 SEHNR, CDR2 FQNEAQ (reference sequence). This CDR3 is built from 15 residues. This chain's CDR3 is CASSLASGGYETQYF. DNA for the CDR3: TGTGCCAGCAGCTTAGCTAGCGGGGGGTATGAGACCCAGTACTTC.

The rearrangement joins TRBV11-2 to TRBJ1-2, with D uncertain. Trimming cost V 5 bases and J 8 bases, with 18 bases left between them. The CDR3 has 14 residues. In germline, CDR1 is SGHAT, CDR2 FQNNGV. The CDR3 spells CASSTRAGGEGYTF. The CDR3 DNA is TGTGCCAGCAGCACCCGGGCAGGCGGGGAAGGCTACACCTTC. Variable domain in full (rest from reference TRBV11-2 and TRBJ1-2): EAGVAQSPRYKIIEKRQSVAFWCNPISGHATLYWYQQILGQGPKLLIQFQNNGVVDDSQLPKDRFSAERLKGVDSTLKIQPAKLEDSAVYLCASSTRAGGEGYTFGSGTRLTVV.

The chain carries TRBV20-1 and TRBJ2-1; D gene ambiguous. Germline assignment: CDR1 DFQATT and CDR2 SNEGSKA (reference sequence). Between the trimmed V and J ends, which lost 6 bases and 2 bases, there was a span of 5 bases. The CDR3 is 11 residues long. The CDR3 coding sequence is TGCAGTGCCCCGGCCTACAATGAGCAGTTCTTC. The encoded protein is CSAPAYNEQFF.

The chain is built from TRBV5-1 and TRBJ2-2; 8 bases agree with TRBD1. This CDR3 is built from 13 residues. The V gene end was trimmed by 7 bases and the J gene end by 2 bases; junction bases not matched to a gene: 1. Germline loops: CDR1 SGHRS, CDR2 YFSETQ. In DNA, the CDR3 is TGCGCCAGCGACAGGGGTAACACCGGGGAGCTGTTTTTT. Translation gives CASDRGNTGELFF.

The J gene is TRBJ2-1, the V gene TRBV7-2; TRBD2 matches at 9 bases. Looked up from germline, CDR1 is SGHTA and CDR2 is FQGNSA. The CDR3 totals 13 residues. V lost 9 bases, J lost 5 bases, and 5 bases stayed unmatched. CDR3 nucleotide sequence: TGTGCCAGTAAACTAGCGGGCCACAATGAGCAGTTCTTC. Protein product: CASKLAGHNEQFF. The whole variable domain, filled in from reference TRBV7-2 and TRBJ2-1, reads GAGVSQSPSNKVTEKGKDVELRCDPISGHTALYWYRQSLGQGLEFLIYFQGNSAPDKSGLPSDRFSAERTGGSVSTLTIQRTQQEDSAVYLCASKLAGHNEQFFGPGTRLTVL.

This clone was found once. The chain carries TRBV19 and TRBJ1-6; 7 bases line up with TRBD1. The J segment lost 1 base and the V segment lost 3 bases, leaving 9 bases of the junction unmatched. The length of the CDR3 is 18 residues. Germline lookup yields CDR1 LNHDA and CDR2 SQIVND (reference sequence). CDR3: CASSIVGDRSSYNSPLHF. Here the CDR3 DNA reads TGTGCCAGTAGTATTGTGGGGGACAGATCTTCCTATAATTCACCCCTCCACTTT.

This chain links TRBV25-1 with TRBJ1-5; D is ambiguous. This CDR3 is 12 amino acids long. Trimming stripped 9 bases from V and 1 base from J, with 7 bases between. Looked up from germline, CDR1 is MGHDK and CDR2 is SYGVNS. Written as DNA, the CDR3 is TGTGCCAGTATGGGCAGCAATCAGCCCCAGCATTTT. Its translation is CASMGSNQPQHF.

The chain recombines TRBV10-2 with TRBJ1-1; 7 bases align to TRBD1. The length of the CDR3 is 14 residues. CDR1 is WSHSY, CDR2 SAAADI, per germline. With V trimmed by 6 bases and J by 0 bases, 4 bases remained unmatched. As DNA, the CDR3 is TGCGCCAGCAGACAGGGGCCTATGAACACTGAAGCTTTCTTT. Translating gives CASRQGPMNTEAFF.

The CDR3 DNA reads as TGTGCCAGCAGTTTTTCCCATCCAACCGGGGAGCTGTTTTTT. This gives the protein CASSFSHPTGELFF. This chain connects TRBV27 to TRBJ2-2; D is undetermined. The CDR3 runs 14 residues. The germline CDR1 and CDR2 sequences are MNHEY and SMNVEV (reference sequence). The V and J ends lost 3 bases and 5 bases respectively, with 10 bases between them.

The chain uses TRBV9 and TRBJ2-7, with D maybe TRBD1 (6 bases). The CDR3 has 14 residues. V dropped 0 bases and J dropped 3 bases, with 10 bases sitting between them. Germline CDR1 reads SGDLS; CDR2 reads YYNGEE. In DNA form, the CDR3 reads TGTGCCAGCAGCGTAGGGGACAAGGGCTACGAGCAGTACTTC. It specifies CASSVGDKGYEQYF.

The chain has TRBV4-2 and TRBJ2-1, with TRBD2 matching over 10 bases. CDR1 and CDR2 (germline): LGHNA, YNFKEQ. The ends lost 6 bases at V and 4 bases at J; junction bases unmatched: 6. This CDR3 spans 15 amino acids. The chain's CDR3 is CASRSGGAEYNEQFF. The CDR3 bases are TGTGCCAGCAGGAGCGGGGGGGCGGAGTACAATGAGCAGTTCTTC.

This clone came up once. V and J are TRBV7-6 and TRBJ2-1, with 7 bases fitting TRBD2. Germline CDR1 reads SGHVS; CDR2 reads FNYEAQ. The V segment lost 4 bases and the J segment 7 bases; nucleotides outside the gene matches: 7. The CDR3 spans 14 residues. The CDR3 region has the DNA TGTGCCAGCAGCTCTGGTAGGGAGGGGAATGAGCAGTTCTTC. This translates into CASSSGREGNEQFF.

V gene TRBV6-1 combines with J gene TRBJ2-7; possibly TRBD2 for D (6 bases). The CDR3 is made up of 15 amino acids. Germline V gives CDR1 MNHNS, CDR2 SASEGT. Trimming shortened V by 1 base and J by 4 bases, and 14 bases separated the two germline ends. The CDR3 nucleotides are TGTGCCAGCAGTGAAGGGGAAGGGGAGGCTTACGAGCAGTACTTC. This codes for CASSEGEGEAYEQYF.

The DNA for the CDR3 is TGTGCCAGCCAGAGGGGACAGGGGTCTGGAAACACCATATATTTT. Translation gives CASQRGQGSGNTIYF. This rearrangement joins TRBV25-1 to TRBJ1-3, with 10 positions matching TRBD1. The CDR3 totals 15 residues. After removal of 8 bases from V and 1 base from J, the junction contained 5 bases not matched to a gene. CDR1 is MGHDK and CDR2 is SYGVNS in the germline V gene.

Points on this clone: Other DNA sequences in this sample translate to the same CDR3. This chain joins TRBV19 and TRBJ1-5; D is ambiguous. Germline values: CDR1 LNHDA, CDR2 SQIVND (reference sequence). The V end lost 7 bases, the J end lost 0 bases, and 10 bases lay between the germline ends. This CDR3 region has 14 residues. In nucleotides, the CDR3 is TGTGCCAGTAACCCAGTGTATAGCAATCAGCCCCAGCATTTT. Its protein product is CASNPVYSNQPQHF.